These T cell receptor beta chains were read from a single sample in a study of T-cell reconstitution after alpha-beta-depleted transplantation in children. A single record per CDR3 protein comes from TCRdb applying MiXCR to the PCR reads. The data contain about 100,000 distinct CDR3 sequences, approximately 6.9% of them singletons. The input for sequencing was PBMCs, mostly from graft donor cells, taken 360 days after TCRalphabeta/CD19-depleted stem cell transplant. These receptors came from a male patient under 10 years old who had a stem cell transplant for acute lymphoblastic leukemia, so the T cells may come from the graft donor. Each CDR3 is given with its conserved first and last residue. The order of the fields is V gene, clone size, D gene, J gene, CDR3 protein, CDR3 DNA. A D gene is named only where the DNA matches it firmly. Clone size, where shown, is once, few, many, or a class for clones that have expanded.

TRBV7-8	many	TRBD2	TRBJ2-1	CASSGLVGSYNEQFF	TGTGCCAGCAGTGGACTAGTTGGCTCCTACAATGAGCAGTTCTTC
TRBV7-8	many	.	TRBJ2-5	CASSSRPEAGPQETQYF	TGTGCCAGCAGCTCTCGGCCCGAGGCAGGGCCCCAAGAGACCCAGTACTTC
TRBV27	.	.	TRBJ1-2	CASTIQGGSVDYGYTF	TGTGCCAGCACTATCCAGGGTGGGAGTGTAGACTATGGCTACACCTTC
TRBV19	few	TRBD1	TRBJ1-1	CASSWDSLNTEAFF	TGTGCCAGTAGTTGGGACAGCCTGAACACTGAAGCTTTCTTT
TRBV6-2/TRBV6-3	many	.	TRBJ2-5	CASSPLIEGWKETQYF	TGTGCCAGCAGTCCTCTTATTGAGGGCTGGAAAGAGACCCAGTACTTC
TRBV28	.	.	TRBJ2-1	CASIQGGQVGEQFF	TGTGCCAGCATCCAGGGGGGTCAAGTTGGTGAGCAGTTCTTC
TRBV10-2	many	.	TRBJ2-7	CASSNTIYEQYF	TGCGCCAGCAGTAACACTATCTACGAGCAGTACTTC
TRBV9	many	TRBD2	TRBJ2-3	CASSEGGSYTDTQYF	TGTGCCAGCAGCGAGGGCGGGAGTTACACAGATACGCAGTATTTT
TRBV5-6	.	TRBD2	TRBJ2-1	CASSSARTSGGAHEQFF	TGTGCCAGCAGCTCCGCCCGGACTAGCGGGGGGGCGCATGAGCAGTTCTTC
TRBV27	few	.	TRBJ2-5	CASGPFRAETQYF	TGTGCCAGCGGCCCCTTCCGGGCAGAGACCCAGTACTTC
TRBV11-2	many	.	TRBJ2-1	CASSLDIARGVGNEQFF	TGTGCCAGCAGCTTAGATATAGCCAGGGGAGTGGGGAATGAGCAGTTCTTC
TRBV24-1	many	.	TRBJ2-1	CATSPLGGRDEQFF	TGTGCCACCAGCCCCCTGGGGGGTAGGGATGAGCAGTTCTTC
TRBV9	many	TRBD1	TRBJ2-7	CASSFSPDRVREQYF	TGTGCCAGCAGCTTTTCCCCGGACAGGGTGCGCGAGCAGTACTTC
TRBV20-1	few	.	TRBJ1-1	CSARPGYNTEAFF	TGCAGTGCTAGGCCAGGGTACAACACTGAAGCTTTCTTT
TRBV5-6	many	.	TRBJ2-5	CASSSGQAQYF	TGTGCCAGCAGCTCGGGGCAGGCCCAGTACTTC
TRBV9	many	.	TRBJ1-3	CASSVGARLTF	TGTGCCAGCAGCGTAGGGGCGAGACTGACCTTT
TRBV2	many	TRBD1	TRBJ2-2	CASRDSANTGELFF	TGTGCCAGCCGGGACAGCGCGAACACCGGGGAGCTGTTTTTT
TRBV9	many	TRBD1	TRBJ1-2	CASSVEGGANYGYTF	TGTGCCAGCAGCGTAGAAGGGGGCGCGAACTATGGCTACACCTTC